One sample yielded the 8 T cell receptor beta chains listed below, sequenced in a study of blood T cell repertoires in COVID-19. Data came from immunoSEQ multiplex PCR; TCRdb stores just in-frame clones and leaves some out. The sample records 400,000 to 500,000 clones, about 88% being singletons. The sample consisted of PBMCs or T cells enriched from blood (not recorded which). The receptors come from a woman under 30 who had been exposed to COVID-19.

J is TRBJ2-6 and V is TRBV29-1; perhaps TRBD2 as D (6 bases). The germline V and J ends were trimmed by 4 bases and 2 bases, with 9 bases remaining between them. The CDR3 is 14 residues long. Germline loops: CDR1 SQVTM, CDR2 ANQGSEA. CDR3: CSVARGTGANVLTF. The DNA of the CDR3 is TGCAGCGTTGCCCGGGGGACTGGGGCCAACGTCCTGACTTTC.

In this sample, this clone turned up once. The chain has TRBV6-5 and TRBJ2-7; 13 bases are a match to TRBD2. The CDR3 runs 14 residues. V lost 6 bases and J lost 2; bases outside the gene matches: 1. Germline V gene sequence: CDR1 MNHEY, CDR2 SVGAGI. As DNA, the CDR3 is TGTGCCAGCAGAGGGACTAGCGGGGCCTACGAGCAGTACTTC. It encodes CASRGTSGAYEQYF.

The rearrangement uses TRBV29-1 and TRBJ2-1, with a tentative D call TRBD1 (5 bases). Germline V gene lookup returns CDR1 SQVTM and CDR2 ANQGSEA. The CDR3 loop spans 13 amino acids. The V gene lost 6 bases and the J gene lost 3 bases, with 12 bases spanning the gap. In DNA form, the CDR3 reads TGCAGCGTCCCAAGGGGCAGCTACAATGAGCAGTTCTTC. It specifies CSVPRGSYNEQFF.

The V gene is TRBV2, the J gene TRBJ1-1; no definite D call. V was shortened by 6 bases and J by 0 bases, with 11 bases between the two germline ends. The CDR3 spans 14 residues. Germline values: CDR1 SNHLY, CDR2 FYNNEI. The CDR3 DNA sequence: TGTGCCAGCAGGCGGGGATTCATGAACACTGAAGCTTTCTTT. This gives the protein CASRRGFMNTEAFF.

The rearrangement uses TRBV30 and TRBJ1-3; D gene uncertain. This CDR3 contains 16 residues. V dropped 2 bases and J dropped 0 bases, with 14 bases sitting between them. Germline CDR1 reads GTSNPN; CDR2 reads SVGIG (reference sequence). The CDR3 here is CAWSIADISSGNTIYF. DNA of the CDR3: TGTGCCTGGAGTATAGCAGATATTAGCTCTGGAAACACCATATATTTT.

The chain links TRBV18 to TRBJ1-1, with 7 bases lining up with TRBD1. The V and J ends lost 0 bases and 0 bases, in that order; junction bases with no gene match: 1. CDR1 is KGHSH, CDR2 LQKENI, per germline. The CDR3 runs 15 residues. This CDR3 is CASSPPRGMNTEAFF. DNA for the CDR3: TGTGCCAGCTCACCACCCAGGGGGATGAACACTGAAGCTTTCTTT. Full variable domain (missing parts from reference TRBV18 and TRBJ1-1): NAGVMQNPRHLVRRRGQEARLRCSPMKGHSHVYWYRQLPEEGLKFMVYLQKENIIDESGMPKERFSAEFPKEGPSILRIQQVVRGDSAAYFCASSPPRGMNTEAFFGQGTRLTVV.

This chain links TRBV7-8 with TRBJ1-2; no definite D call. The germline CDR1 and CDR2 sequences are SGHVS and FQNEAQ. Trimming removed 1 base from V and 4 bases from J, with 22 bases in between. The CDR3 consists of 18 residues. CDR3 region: CASSLGILTDSKLYGYTF. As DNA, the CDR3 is TGTGCCAGCAGCTTAGGAATTTTGACGGACTCGAAACTCTATGGCTACACCTTC.

The chain's CDR3 is CASSSNLQGLNTEAFF. CDR3 nucleotides: TGTGCCAGCAGCTCTAACCTTCAGGGGCTGAACACTGAAGCTTTCTTT. The V call is TRBV7-9, the J call TRBJ1-1; D is perhaps TRBD1 (6 bases). Trimming removed 4 bases from V and 0 bases from J, with 15 bases in between. CDR3 length: 16 amino acids. Germline V gene lookup returns CDR1 SEHNR and CDR2 FQNEAQ (reference sequence).